The present entry profiles one TCR beta chain with its context. The antigen remains unidentified. The sample comes from a study of T cell responses to AZD1222 COVID-19 vaccine. Notes on the study in general: The study reported that nearly half of spike-specific TCRs target unmutated variant regions.

The germline V gene encodes CDR1 WNHNN and CDR2 SYGVQD (reference sequence). This CDR3 contains 15 residues. V was pared by 0 bases and J by 3 bases, with 8 bases between. The repertoire was sequenced with immunoSEQ multiplex PCR; TCRdb's copy has only in-frame clones and lacks some. The sample carries about 150,000 clones, 87% recorded once. The material sequenced was peripheral blood, taken 28 days after the second AZD1222 dose. The V call is TRBV10-1, the J call TRBJ1-4; possible D gene TRBD1, 5 bases. The sequence was collected from an adult who received the AZD1222 COVID-19 vaccine. The CDR3 DNA reads TGCGCCAGCAGTGAGTCGGGGGAGGCTAATGAAAAACTGTTTTTT. Residues: CASSESGEANEKLFF.